In this sample, the clone carrying this T cell receptor (beta chain) turned up a few times. The data are from a study of human T cells and chemical hapten exposure. The time point: pre-sensitization, week 0. The treatment here: therapeutic diphenylcyclopropenone sensitization with weekly scalp DPC. One entry per CDR3 protein results from TCRdb running MiXCR on the RACE reads. The sample yields roughly 100,000 distinct CDR3 sequences, around 10% seen once. The CDR3 runs 15 residues. Trimming took 2 bases from V and 8 from J, leaving 16 bases between them. Germline CDR1 is MNHNY and CDR2 is SVGAGI (reference sequence).

The chain has TRBV6-6 and TRBJ2-1; perhaps TRBD2 as D (6 bases). This material consisted of whole blood, taken in connection with sensitization to the hapten diphenylcyclopropenone (DPC). The TCR originated in a woman aged 40 to 49 with alopecia areata. Some clones in this sample may be carry-over from other donors' samples. The CDR3 sequence: CASSYPGRPGDEQFF. Here the CDR3 DNA reads TGTGCCAGCAGTTACCCGGGACGCCCGGGAGATGAGCAGTTCTTC.